These T cell receptor beta chains were read from a single sample in a study of blood T cell repertoires in COVID-19. Sequencing was performed with immunoSEQ multiplex PCR; in TCRdb, only in-frame clones are kept and a portion is missing. The repertoire has approximately 250,000 clones, around 90% of them found once; the top ten carry about 1%. The specimen was PBMCs or T cells enriched from blood (not recorded which). These receptor sequences come from a woman in her 30s who had recovered from COVID-19. Each CDR3 is given with its conserved first and last residue.

J | V | CDR3
TRBJ2-3 | TRBV28 | CASSLGLTDTQYF
TRBJ1-1 | TRBV20-1 | CSASEGANRDDAFF
TRBJ2-7 | TRBV9 | CASSVNGPRGNTYEQYF
TRBJ2-5 | TRBV6-5 | CASSLLQGRETQYF
TRBJ2-1 | TRBV6-6 | CASSYRGLAVDEQFF
TRBJ1-4 | TRBV28 | CASSPGQVTTNEKLFF
TRBJ1-2 | TRBV18 | CASSPPQGSYGYTF
TRBJ2-1 | TRBV7-3 | CASSPGLAGADEQFF
TRBJ2-2 | TRBV18 | CASSPLRQKNTGELFF
TRBJ2-7 | TRBV5-5 | CASSSSGTLYEQYF
TRBJ2-3 | TRBV28 | CASSLPGLAGGGTDTQYF
TRBJ2-7 | TRBV7-3 | CASSPLAGGPGEQYF
TRBJ2-7 | TRBV7-6 | CASSLSASSRNEQYF
TRBJ2-5 | TRBV3-1/TRBV3-2 | CASSSETFYQETQYF
TRBJ2-7 | TRBV20-1 | CSASPPGDREQYF
TRBJ2-7 | TRBV7-3 | CASSLLGGGDRVLSYEQYF
TRBJ2-7 | TRBV7-2 | CASRVAGGPYEQYF
TRBJ1-3 | TRBV6-5 | CASENGNTIYF
TRBJ2-1 | TRBV5-1 | CASRPRQGKYNEQFF
TRBJ1-2 | TRBV5-8 | CASSSRHQGASYYGYTF
TRBJ1-5 | TRBV11-2 | CASSPSTGDQPQHF
TRBJ2-1 | TRBV11-2 | CASSLTPQGGDEQFF
TRBJ1-2 | TRBV28 | CASTWVYRANYGYTF
TRBJ2-7 | TRBV2 | CASSNSRGGAYEQYF
TRBJ2-5 | TRBV6-1 | CASSEQRQGLGTQYF
TRBJ2-7 | TRBV5-6 | CASSSTTGSYEQYF
TRBJ1-3 | TRBV6-2/TRBV6-3 | CASSRGGRTGIRNTIYF
TRBJ1-6 | TRBV6-2/TRBV6-3 | CASCPQWAGNSPLHF
TRBJ1-2 | TRBV9 | CASAETGGGYTF
TRBJ1-1 | TRBV21-1 | CASSKGEF
TRBJ2-7 | TRBV28 | CASSSLRQGAIHEQYF
TRBJ1-1 | TRBV19 | CASSKEGQVYEAFF
TRBJ1-1 | TRBV28 | CASSTQGVVEAFF
TRBJ1-1 | TRBV28 | CASIYPPPSNTEAFF
TRBJ1-5 | TRBV11-1 | CASSLERQGRQPQHF
TRBJ1-6 | TRBV5-6 | CASSEGRLVAPLHF
TRBJ2-2 | TRBV7-2 | CASSPLWGTSGTGELFF
TRBJ1-6 | TRBV3-1/TRBV3-2 | CASSGRTNNSPLHF
TRBJ1-1 | TRBV6-5 | CASSYFPGEGEAFF
TRBJ1-2 | TRBV6-5 | CASSYQGGYGYTF
TRBJ2-1 | TRBV12-5 | CASGLLLANNYNEQFF
TRBJ1-4 | TRBV9 | CASSVDGDGNEKLFF
TRBJ1-3 | TRBV12-5 | CAARLGNTIYF
TRBJ1-6 | TRBV10-1 | CASRRDRYSPLHF
TRBJ2-7 | TRBV5-1 | CASSWTGAYEQYF
TRBJ2-2 | TRBV7-9 | CASSLGRAGTGELFF
TRBJ1-2 | TRBV30 | CAWKGGTYGYTF
TRBJ2-1 | TRBV12-3/TRBV12-4 | CASSLLASNEQFF